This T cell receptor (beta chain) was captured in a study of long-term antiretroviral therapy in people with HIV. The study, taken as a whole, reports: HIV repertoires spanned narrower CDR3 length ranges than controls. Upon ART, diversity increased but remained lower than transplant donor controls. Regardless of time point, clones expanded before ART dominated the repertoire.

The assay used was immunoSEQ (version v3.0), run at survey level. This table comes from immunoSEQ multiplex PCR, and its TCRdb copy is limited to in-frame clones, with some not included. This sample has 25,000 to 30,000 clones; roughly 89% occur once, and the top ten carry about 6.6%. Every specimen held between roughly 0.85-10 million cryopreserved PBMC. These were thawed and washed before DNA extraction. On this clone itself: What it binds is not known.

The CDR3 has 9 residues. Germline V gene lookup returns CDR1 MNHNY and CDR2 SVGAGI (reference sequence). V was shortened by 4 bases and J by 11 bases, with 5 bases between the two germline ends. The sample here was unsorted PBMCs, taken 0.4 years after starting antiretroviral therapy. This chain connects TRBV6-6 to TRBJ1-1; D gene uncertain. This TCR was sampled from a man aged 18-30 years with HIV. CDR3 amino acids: CASSSQAFF. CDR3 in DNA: TGTGCCAGCAGTTCTCAGGCTTTCTTT.